This T cell receptor beta chain was recorded in a study of cytomegalovirus exposure and HLA in healthy donors. The study's findings and limits: HLA alleles were associated with 18,000 or so TCR beta sequences in a later analysis at 0.05 false discovery rate. The presence/absence work took it that sequencing depth was about the same across donors. Investigators reported 150 to 200 TCR beta chains as tied to cytomegalovirus.

On this clone itself: Its matching antigen is unknown.

13 Jbeta primers and 60 Vbeta primers were used for the PCR. Method: immunoSEQ multiplex PCR; TCRdb's copy keeps in-frame clones and lacks some. The sample lists 150,000 to 200,000 clones; approximately 80% were seen once. Source material: PBMCs. The sequence derives from a male donor in good health and CMV-seropositive.

The CDR3 reads CASSLVGTGGADTQYF. Written as DNA, the CDR3 is TGCGCCAGCAGCTTGGTAGGGACAGGGGGCGCAGATACGCAGTATTTT. The chain combines TRBV5-1 with TRBJ2-3; the match to TRBD1 covers 12 bases. Germline V CDR1 and CDR2: SGHRS, YFSETQ. V was clipped by 0 bases and J by 4 bases; unmatched bases: 3. The CDR3 loop spans 16 amino acids.